This TCR beta chain was sequenced during a study of blood T cell repertoires in COVID-19. As for the study in general: Samples came from the United States, Italy and Spain, spanning acute and convalescent COVID-19. Sources were T cells, B-cell-depleted T cells, or PBMCs; the material itself was cDNA or gDNA.

Study processing details: Amplified reference gene primers provided the basis for estimating nucleated cell counts. Sequenced by immunoSEQ multiplex PCR; TCRdb stores in-frame clones only, minus some. D and trimming were read from the DNA, whereas the V and J calls and clone size are those reported in that table. This table holds about 200,000 clones, about 83% found once. From germline, CDR1 is MNHNS and CDR2 SASEGT. V dropped 6 bases and J dropped 0 bases, with 11 bases sitting between them. The CDR3 is 14 residues long. The V call is TRBV6-1, the J call TRBJ1-1; D is ambiguous. The sequence was obtained from a woman aged 45 to 65 with active or convalescent COVID-19. Sequencing was performed on peripheral blood. The CDR3 DNA sequence: TGTGCCAGCAGCCCGGGATTTTTGAACACTGAAGCTTTCTTT. It is translated as CASSPGFLNTEAFF.